One and the same sample provided the 9 T cell receptor beta chains below, sequenced in a study of T cell repertoires in cytomegalovirus infection. TCRdb analysed the reads with MiXCR anew, one entry per CDR3 protein. This sample yields 650,000 to 850,000 distinct CDR3 sequences, of which almost 30% are seen a single time; about an eighth belongs to the top ten. No antigen has been assigned to these receptors. Sample: cultured CD8+ T cells from PBMCs, taken from culture after CMV antigen stimulation. Source of these receptors: a human donor in good health (CMV status not recorded). Some clones in this sample may be carry-over from other donors' samples.

This clonotype has more than one count but fewer than ten. The chain employs TRBV6-6 and TRBJ2-7, with 8 bases aligning to TRBD1. The CDR3 is 13 residues long. Germline V gene data show CDR1 as MNHNY and CDR2 as SVGAGI (reference sequence). Losses at the gene ends were 6 bases for V and 2 bases for J; bases not matched to a gene: 3. The CDR3 is CASRAQGAYEQYV. CDR3 nucleotides: TGTGCCAGCAGGGCACAGGGGGCCTACGAGCAGTACGTC.

The rearrangement joins TRBV4-2 to TRBJ1-3; possible D gene TRBD1, 5 bases. CDR3 length: 15 amino acids. V was pared by 0 bases and J by 0 bases, with 6 bases between. CDR1 and CDR2 (germline): LGHNA, YNFKEQ. In DNA, the CDR3 is TGTGCCAGCAGCCAAGACAGGGTCTCTGGAAACACCATATATTTT. It translates to CASSQDRVSGNTIYF.

This clonotype has at least ten counts. V is TRBV15 and J is TRBJ1-1; no reliable D call. The CDR3 is 13 amino acids. Trimming took 1 base from V and 0 from J, leaving 3 bases between them. In germline, CDR1 is LNHNV, CDR2 YYDKDF (reference sequence). DNA of the CDR3: TGTGCCACCAGCAGAGTTGTGAACACTGAAGCTTTCTTT. Protein product: CATSRVVNTEAFF.

This clonotype appeared a few times. The J gene is TRBJ2-7, the V gene TRBV6-5; 14 bases line up with TRBD2. Germline CDR1 is MNHEY and CDR2 is SVGAGI. J was trimmed by 0 bases and V by 7 bases; bases with no gene match: 8. The CDR3 loop spans 17 amino acids. The CDR3 protein is CASKPGLAGDSSYEQYF. Written as DNA, the CDR3 is TGTGCCAGCAAACCGGGACTAGCGGGGGACAGCTCCTACGAGCAGTACTTC.

The gene calls are TRBV5-1 and TRBJ2-5; no clear D gene. Trimming cost V 7 bases and J 6 bases, with 10 bases left between them. The CDR3 spans 11 residues. Germline V CDR1 and CDR2: SGHRS, YFSETQ. For the CDR3, the DNA is TGCGCCAGCCAGCTTGGACAGACCCAGTACTTC. It translates to CASQLGQTQYF.

This clonotype occurred a few times. The rearrangement links TRBV27 to TRBJ1-6, with a weak D call TRBD1 (6 bases). The CDR3 runs 14 residues. The ends were cut back, 6 bases at V and 7 bases at J, with 13 bases in the middle. Germline-derived CDR1 and CDR2 are MNHEY and SMNVEV (reference sequence). In nucleotides, the CDR3 is TGTGCCAGCAGGCCTGGAGGGGGAAATTCACCCCTCCACTTT. As protein: CASRPGGGNSPLHF.

This clonotype has only a few counts. This rearrangement joins TRBV27 to TRBJ2-3, with 9 nucleotides matching TRBD1. The CDR3 loop spans 15 amino acids. V lost 9 bases and J lost 2; bases outside the gene matches: 9. Per germline, CDR1 MNHEY and CDR2 SMNVEV (reference sequence). CDR3 DNA: TGTGCCAGTGCTTACAGGGGGCGAAACACAGATACGCAGTATTTT. Protein: CASAYRGRNTDTQYF.

The genes are TRBV28 and TRBJ2-1; TRBD1 agrees at 9 bases. Germline V gene sequence: CDR1 MDHEN, CDR2 SYDVKM. Trimming removed 6 bases from V and 6 bases from J; junction bases left unmatched: 6. This CDR3 contains 14 residues. CDR3 sequence: CASRHPTGGNEQFF. The CDR3 DNA reads TGTGCCAGCAGACACCCGACAGGGGGCAATGAGCAGTTCTTC.

The rearrangement uses TRBV6-1 and TRBJ1-5; unclear D gene. Trimming took off 0 bases at V and 2 bases at J, with 11 bases between the two ends. Germline assignment: CDR1 MNHNS and CDR2 SASEGT. The CDR3 has 16 residues. CDR3 in DNA: TGTGCCAGCAGTGAAGCGCTGTGGGGAGGCAATCAGCCCCAGCATTTT. Translating it yields CASSEALWGGNQPQHF.